Each of the 2 T cell receptor beta chains below was sequenced from the same sample in a study of blood T cell repertoires in COVID-19. Clones were read by immunoSEQ multiplex PCR, and TCRdb kept only the in-frame ones, dropping some. Of 330,000 or so clones listed, about nine tenths were seen once; the top ten hold approximately 9.9%. Material: peripheral blood. Receptors were obtained from a man aged 25 to 40 with COVID-19, enrolled during active disease.

This chain joins TRBV19 and TRBJ1-2; D may be TRBD1 (6 bases). Germline values: CDR1 LNHDA, CDR2 SQIVND (reference sequence). CDR3 length: 14 amino acids. With 6 bases removed from V and 2 bases from J, the gap between germline ends came to 13 bases. For the CDR3, the DNA is TGTGCCAGTAGCCCGTGGGGGGGCAACTATGGCTACACCTTC. This translates into CASSPWGGNYGYTF. Combining the CDR3 with reference TRBV19 and TRBJ1-2 gives the whole variable domain DGGITQSPKYLFRKEGQNVTLSCEQNLNHDAMYWYRQDPGQGLRLIYYSQIVNDFQKGDIAEGYSVSREKKESFPLTVTSAQKNPTAFYLCASSPWGGNYGYTFGSGTRLTVV.

With regard to this clone: Relative to the germline gene, one junction end is altered; a read error may explain this. The CDR3 loop reads CASGLVGGHYEQYF. CDR3 in DNA: TGTGCCAGCGGCTTAGTTGGGGGACACTACGAGCAGTACTTC. The chain joins TRBV7-9 to TRBJ2-7, with D perhaps TRBD1 (6 bases). The V gene's germline CDR1 is SEHNR and CDR2 FQNEAQ (reference sequence). The CDR3 is made up of 14 amino acids.